One and the same sample provided the 12 T cell receptor beta chains below, sequenced in a study of blood T cell repertoires in COVID-19. Method: immunoSEQ multiplex PCR; TCRdb's copy keeps in-frame clones and lacks some. The sample shows approximately 100,000 clones, 85% of them seen only once. Sequencing was done on a sample of peripheral blood. The source is a man older than 75 with acute or convalescent COVID-19.

The CDR3 region has the DNA TGTGCCAGCAGTCCAGCGGGAGTTCCCCACGAGCAGTACTTC. This sequence encodes CASSPAGVPHEQYF. The chain recombines TRBV3-1 (or the pseudogene TRBV3-2) with TRBJ2-7, with 8 bases matching TRBD2. Germline V CDR1 and CDR2: LGHDT, YNNKEL (reference sequence). Losses at the gene ends were 6 bases for V and 5 bases for J; bases not matched to a gene: 9. This CDR3 contains 14 residues.

This chain links TRBV18 with TRBJ1-5, with TRBD1 matching over 7 bases. Unmatched junction bases numbered 3, after V lost 3 bases and J lost 1 base. CDR1 KGHSH and CDR2 LQKENI come from the germline V gene. This CDR3 is 15 amino acids long. CDR3 coding DNA: TGTGCCAGCTCACCGATCAGGGGGAGCAATCAGCCCCAGCATTTT. It is translated as CASSPIRGSNQPQHF.

The rearrangement links TRBV7-3 to TRBJ2-2; D unresolved. The CDR3 runs 12 residues. V shed 4 bases and J shed 8 bases, with 8 bases lying between them. From germline, CDR1 is SGHTA and CDR2 FQGTGA. CDR3 in DNA: TGTGCCAGCAGCTCATCCAAAGGGGAGCTGTTTTTT. It is translated as CASSSSKGELFF.

The J gene is TRBJ2-3, the V gene TRBV7-9; D not resolved. Trimming took off 6 bases at V and 1 base at J, with 20 bases between the two ends. This CDR3 spans 17 amino acids. Germline V gene lookup returns CDR1 SEHNR and CDR2 FQNEAQ (reference sequence). The CDR3 nucleotides read TGTGCCAGCAGTTCCCCGGCCAGCTTTGAGGGCACAGATACGCAGTATTTT. This codes for CASSSPASFEGTDTQYF.

This chain uses TRBV10-3 with TRBJ2-7; maybe TRBD1 (6 bases). Germline lookup yields CDR1 ENHRY and CDR2 SYGVKD. This CDR3 has 12 amino acids. Trimming took off 10 bases at V and 5 bases at J, with 15 bases between the two ends. The CDR3 sequence: CATRGQLHEQYF. The CDR3 DNA reads TGTGCCACCCGGGGACAACTCCACGAGCAGTACTTC.

The chain combines TRBV6-2 or TRBV6-3 with TRBJ2-3; weak D call: TRBD1 (5 bases). This CDR3 has 12 residues. V was cut by 6 bases and J by 6 bases, with 10 bases left in between. The germline gives CDR1 MNHEY, CDR2 SVGEGT. Here the CDR3 DNA reads TGTGCCAGCAGCAAGAACAGGGATACGCAGTATTTT. Protein product: CASSKNRDTQYF.

This clone was counted once. This chain connects TRBV28 to TRBJ2-2; TRBD2 might be the D (6 bases). The germline gives CDR1 MDHEN, CDR2 SYDVKM. Trimming cost V 2 bases and J 5 bases, with 12 bases left between them. CDR3 size: 15 residues. The CDR3 sequence is CASSLGGSRTGELFF. The CDR3 DNA reads TGTGCCAGCAGTTTAGGGGGGAGCCGGACCGGGGAGCTGTTTTTT. Together with reference TRBV28 and TRBJ2-2, the CDR3 gives the full variable domain: DVKVTQSSRYLVKRTGEKVFLECVQDMDHENMFWYRQDPGLGLRLIYFSYDVKMKEKGDIPEGYSVSREKKERFSLILESASTNQTSMYLCASSLGGSRTGELFFGEGSRLTVL.

The genes are TRBV6-5 and TRBJ2-1; TRBD2 matches at 10 bases. CDR1 MNHEY and CDR2 SVGAGI come from the germline V gene. The V gene end was trimmed by 7 bases and the J gene end by 9 bases; junction bases not matched to a gene: 12. The CDR3 length is 15 residues. CDR3 region: CASKVAGGAVGEQFF. CDR3 sequence (DNA): TGTGCCAGCAAAGTAGCGGGAGGCGCTGTGGGTGAGCAGTTCTTC.

The genes are TRBV7-2 and TRBJ2-1; maybe TRBD1 (5 bases). CDR3 size: 14 residues. Trimming cost V 3 bases and J 5 bases, with 11 bases left between them. Looked up from germline, CDR1 is SGHTA and CDR2 is FQGNSA. The CDR3 reads CASSFYSGNNEQFF. CDR3 nucleotide sequence: TGTGCCAGCAGCTTTTATTCAGGGAACAATGAGCAGTTCTTC.

The chain recombines TRBV4-2 with TRBJ1-6, with TRBD1 identical over 7 bases. With 1 base clipped from V and 6 bases from J, the junction kept 0 bases outside the gene matches. From germline, CDR1 is LGHNA and CDR2 YNFKEQ. The CDR3 is 14 amino acids. This CDR3 reads CASSQGDSNSPLHF. Here the CDR3 DNA reads TGTGCCAGCAGCCAAGGGGACAGTAATTCACCCCTCCACTTT.

The rearrangement uses TRBV18 and TRBJ1-5, with D perhaps matching TRBD1 (5 bases). This CDR3 comprises 15 residues. Germline CDR1 KGHSH, CDR2 LQKENI. The ends were cut back, 3 bases at V and 4 bases at J, with 13 bases in the middle. CDR3 nucleotides: TGTGCCAGCTCACCCGCCGGTGCAGGGAATCAGCCCCAGCATTTT. Translation gives CASSPAGAGNQPQHF.

The chain couples TRBV29-1 to TRBJ1-1, with 8 bases lining up with TRBD1. There are 12 residues in the CDR3. V was clipped by 8 bases and J by 5 bases; unmatched bases: 7. The V gene's germline CDR1 is SQVTM and CDR2 ANQGSEA. Written as DNA, the CDR3 is TGCAGCACCTGGACAGGGCGGACTGAAGCTTTCTTT. Its translation: CSTWTGRTEAFF.